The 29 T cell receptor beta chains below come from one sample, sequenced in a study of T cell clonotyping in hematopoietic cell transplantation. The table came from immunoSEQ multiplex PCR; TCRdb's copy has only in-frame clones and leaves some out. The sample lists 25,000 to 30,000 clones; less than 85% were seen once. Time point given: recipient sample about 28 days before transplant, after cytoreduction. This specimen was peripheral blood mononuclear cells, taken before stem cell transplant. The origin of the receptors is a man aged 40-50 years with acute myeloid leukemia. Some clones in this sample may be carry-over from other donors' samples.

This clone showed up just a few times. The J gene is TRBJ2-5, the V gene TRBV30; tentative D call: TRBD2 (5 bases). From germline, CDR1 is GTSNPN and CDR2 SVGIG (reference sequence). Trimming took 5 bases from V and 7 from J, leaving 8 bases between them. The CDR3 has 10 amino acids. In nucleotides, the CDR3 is TGTGCCTGGGGTGAGGGGACCCAGTACTTC. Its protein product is CAWGEGTQYF.

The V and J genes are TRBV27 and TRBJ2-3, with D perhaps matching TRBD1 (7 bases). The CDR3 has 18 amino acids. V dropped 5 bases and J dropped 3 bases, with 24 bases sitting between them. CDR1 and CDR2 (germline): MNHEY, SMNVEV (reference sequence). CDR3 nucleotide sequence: TGTGCCAGCAGTAAATTTGGGACTTACAGGGGAAGGACAGATACGCAGTATTTT. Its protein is CASSKFGTYRGRTDTQYF.

The CDR3 DNA is TGTGCCAGCAGCTTTAGCGGGAGCAAAAACATTCAGTACTTC. This encodes CASSFSGSKNIQYF. The J gene is TRBJ2-4, the V gene TRBV6-5, with TRBD2 matching 9 bases. Germline lookup yields CDR1 MNHEY and CDR2 SVGAGI. The CDR3 has 14 amino acids. J gave up 3 bases and V 6 bases, and 3 bases lay outside the gene matches.

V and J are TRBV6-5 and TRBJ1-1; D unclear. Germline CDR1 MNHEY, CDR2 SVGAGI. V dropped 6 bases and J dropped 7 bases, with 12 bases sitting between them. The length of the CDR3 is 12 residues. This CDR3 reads CASSIHGGEAFF. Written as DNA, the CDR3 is TGTGCCAGCAGCATCCATGGTGGTGAAGCTTTCTTT.

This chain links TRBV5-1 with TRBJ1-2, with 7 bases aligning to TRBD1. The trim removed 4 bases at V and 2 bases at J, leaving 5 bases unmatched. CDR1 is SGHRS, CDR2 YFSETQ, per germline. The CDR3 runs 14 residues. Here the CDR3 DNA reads TGCGCCAGCAGCCCCGGGACAGCAAACTATGGCTACACCTTC. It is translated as CASSPGTANYGYTF.

The CDR3 region is CASSPAWSGRSYEQYF. Written as DNA, the CDR3 is TGTGCCAGCAGCCCTGCCTGGAGCGGGAGGTCCTACGAGCAGTACTTC. This chain joins TRBV5-8 and TRBJ2-7; 9 nucleotides align to TRBD2. V lost 4 bases, J lost 1 base, and 9 bases stayed unmatched. The CDR3 totals 16 residues. The germline CDR1 and CDR2 sequences are SGHTS and YDEGEE.

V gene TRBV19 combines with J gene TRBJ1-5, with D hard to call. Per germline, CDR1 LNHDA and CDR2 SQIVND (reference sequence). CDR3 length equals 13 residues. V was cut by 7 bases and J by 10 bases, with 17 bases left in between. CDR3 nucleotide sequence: TGTGCCAGTACCCCAGGACGGAGTTTACCCCAGCATTTT. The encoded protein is CASTPGRSLPQHF.

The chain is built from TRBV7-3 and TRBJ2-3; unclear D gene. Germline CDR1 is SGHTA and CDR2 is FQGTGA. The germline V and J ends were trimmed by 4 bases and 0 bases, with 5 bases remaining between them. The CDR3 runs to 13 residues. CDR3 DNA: TGTGCCAGCAGCTCTGCTAGCACAGATACGCAGTATTTT. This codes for CASSSASTDTQYF.

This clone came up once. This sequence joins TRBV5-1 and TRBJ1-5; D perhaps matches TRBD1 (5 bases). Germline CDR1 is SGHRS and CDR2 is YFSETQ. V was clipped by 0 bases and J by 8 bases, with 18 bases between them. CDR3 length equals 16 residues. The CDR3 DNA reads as TGCGCCAGCAGCTTGGGGGCCGGGGCGGGAAATGAGCCCCAGCATTTT. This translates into CASSLGAGAGNEPQHF.

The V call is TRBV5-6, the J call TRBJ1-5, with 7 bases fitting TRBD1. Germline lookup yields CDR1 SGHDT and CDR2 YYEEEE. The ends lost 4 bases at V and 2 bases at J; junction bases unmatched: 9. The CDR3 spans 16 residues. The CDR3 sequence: CASSENNRGGNQPQHF. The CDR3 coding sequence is TGTGCCAGCAGCGAAAATAACAGGGGCGGCAATCAGCCCCAGCATTTT.

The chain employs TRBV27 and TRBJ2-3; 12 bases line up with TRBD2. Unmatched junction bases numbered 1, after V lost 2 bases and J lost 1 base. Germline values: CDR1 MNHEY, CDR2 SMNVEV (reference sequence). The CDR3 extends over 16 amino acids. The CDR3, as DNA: TGTGCCAGCAGTTTACTAGCGGGAGGGGGCACAGATACGCAGTATTTT. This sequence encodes CASSLLAGGGTDTQYF.

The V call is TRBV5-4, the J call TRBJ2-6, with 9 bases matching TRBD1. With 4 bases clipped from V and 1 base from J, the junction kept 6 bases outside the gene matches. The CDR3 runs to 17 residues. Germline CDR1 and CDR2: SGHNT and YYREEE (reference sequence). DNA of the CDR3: TGTGCCAGCAGCAGGGACAGGGTTCTTTCTGGGGCCAACGTCCTGACTTTC. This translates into CASSRDRVLSGANVLTF.

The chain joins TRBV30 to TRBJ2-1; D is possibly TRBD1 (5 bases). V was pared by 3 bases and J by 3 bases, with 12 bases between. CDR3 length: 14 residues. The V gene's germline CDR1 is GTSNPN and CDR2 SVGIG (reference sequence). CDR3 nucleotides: TGTGCCTGGAGGGACCCCAGGGACTACAATGAGCAGTTCTTC. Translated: CAWRDPRDYNEQFF.

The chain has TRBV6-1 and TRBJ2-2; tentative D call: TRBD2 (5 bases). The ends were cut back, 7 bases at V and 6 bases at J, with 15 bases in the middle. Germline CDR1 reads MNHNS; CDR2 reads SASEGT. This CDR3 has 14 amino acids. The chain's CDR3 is CASTPDSVPGELFF. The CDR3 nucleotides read TGTGCCAGCACTCCGGATAGCGTACCCGGGGAGCTGTTTTTT.

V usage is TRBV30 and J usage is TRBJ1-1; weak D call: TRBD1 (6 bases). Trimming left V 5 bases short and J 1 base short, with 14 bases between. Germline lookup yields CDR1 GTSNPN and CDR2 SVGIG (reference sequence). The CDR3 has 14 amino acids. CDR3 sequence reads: CAWAGEQSNTEAFF. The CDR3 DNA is TGTGCCTGGGCAGGGGAACAGTCGAACACTGAAGCTTTCTTT.

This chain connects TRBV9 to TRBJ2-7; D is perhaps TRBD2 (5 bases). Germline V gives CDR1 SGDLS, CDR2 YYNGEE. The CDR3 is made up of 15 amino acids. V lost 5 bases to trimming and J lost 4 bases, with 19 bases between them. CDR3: CASRALVGVEYEQYF. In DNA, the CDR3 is TGTGCCAGCAGAGCACTGGTGGGAGTGGAGTACGAGCAGTACTTC.

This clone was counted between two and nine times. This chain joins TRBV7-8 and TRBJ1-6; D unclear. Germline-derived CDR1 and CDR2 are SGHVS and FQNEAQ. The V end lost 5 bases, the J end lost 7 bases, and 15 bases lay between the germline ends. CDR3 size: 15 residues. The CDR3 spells CASSPNPGLNSPLHF. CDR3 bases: TGTGCCAGCAGCCCAAATCCGGGTTTGAATTCACCCCTCCACTTT.

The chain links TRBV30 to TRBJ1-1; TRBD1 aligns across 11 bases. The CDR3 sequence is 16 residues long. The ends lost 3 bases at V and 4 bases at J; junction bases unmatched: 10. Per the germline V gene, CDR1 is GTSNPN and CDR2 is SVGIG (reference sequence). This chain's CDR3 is CAWRTSSGTGGTEAFF. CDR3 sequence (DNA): TGTGCCTGGAGGACGAGCTCCGGGACAGGGGGCACTGAAGCTTTCTTT.

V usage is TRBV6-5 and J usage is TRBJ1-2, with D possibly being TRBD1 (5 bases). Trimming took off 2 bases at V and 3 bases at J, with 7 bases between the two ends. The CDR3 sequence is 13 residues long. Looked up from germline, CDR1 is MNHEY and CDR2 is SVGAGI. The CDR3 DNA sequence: TGTGCCAGCAGTTACGGGGCAGACTATGGCTACACCTTC. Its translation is CASSYGADYGYTF.

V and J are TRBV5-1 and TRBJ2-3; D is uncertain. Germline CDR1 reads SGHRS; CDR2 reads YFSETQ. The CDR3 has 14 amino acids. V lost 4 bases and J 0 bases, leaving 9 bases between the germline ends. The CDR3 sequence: CASSPARSTDTQYF. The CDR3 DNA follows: TGCGCCAGCAGCCCGGCCAGAAGCACAGATACGCAGTATTTT.

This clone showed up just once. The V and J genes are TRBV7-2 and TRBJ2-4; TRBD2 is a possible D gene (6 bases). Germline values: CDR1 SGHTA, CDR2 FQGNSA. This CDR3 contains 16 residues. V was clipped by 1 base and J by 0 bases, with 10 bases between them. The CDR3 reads CASSLGGTAAKNIQYF. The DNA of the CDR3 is TGTGCCAGCAGCTTAGGAGGGACTGCAGCCAAAAACATTCAGTACTTC.

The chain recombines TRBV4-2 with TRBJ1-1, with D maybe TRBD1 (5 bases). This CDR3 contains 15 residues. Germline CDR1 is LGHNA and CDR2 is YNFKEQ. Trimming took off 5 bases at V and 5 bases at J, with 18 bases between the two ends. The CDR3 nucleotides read TGTGCCAGCAGCTTGGAGGACACTGAGCCAACTGAAGCTTTCTTT. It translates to CASSLEDTEPTEAFF.

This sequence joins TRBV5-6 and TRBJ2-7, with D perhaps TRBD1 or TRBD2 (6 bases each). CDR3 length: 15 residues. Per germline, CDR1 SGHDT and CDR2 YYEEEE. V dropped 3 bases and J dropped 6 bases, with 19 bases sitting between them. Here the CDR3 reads CASSWGHSGRREQYF. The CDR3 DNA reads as TGTGCCAGCAGCTGGGGACATTCGGGGAGGCGCGAGCAGTACTTC.

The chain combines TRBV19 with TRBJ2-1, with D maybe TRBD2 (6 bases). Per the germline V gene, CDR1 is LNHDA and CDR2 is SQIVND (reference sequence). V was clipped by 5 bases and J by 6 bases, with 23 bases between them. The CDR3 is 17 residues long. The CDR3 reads CASSLRGRDSAANEQFF. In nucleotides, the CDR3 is TGTGCCAGTAGTTTAAGGGGCCGGGACTCAGCGGCCAATGAGCAGTTCTTC.

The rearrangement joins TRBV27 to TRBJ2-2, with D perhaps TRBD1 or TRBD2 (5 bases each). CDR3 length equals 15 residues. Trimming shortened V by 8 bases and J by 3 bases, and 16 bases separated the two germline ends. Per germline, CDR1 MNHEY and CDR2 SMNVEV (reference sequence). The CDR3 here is CASGRDARYTGELFF. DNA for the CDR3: TGTGCCAGCGGACGGGACGCCCGTTACACCGGGGAGCTGTTTTTT.

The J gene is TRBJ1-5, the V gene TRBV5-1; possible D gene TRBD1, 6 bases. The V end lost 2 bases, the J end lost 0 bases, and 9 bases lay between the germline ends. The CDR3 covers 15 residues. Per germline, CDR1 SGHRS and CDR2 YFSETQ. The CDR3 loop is CASSFGTNSNQPQHF. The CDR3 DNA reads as TGCGCCAGCAGCTTCGGGACAAATAGCAATCAGCCCCAGCATTTT.

The DNA of the CDR3 is TGTGCCAGCATTGGTACAGCCCTTTCCTACGAGCAGTACTTC. It specifies CASIGTALSYEQYF. The chain uses TRBV6-1 and TRBJ2-7, with no clear D. V dropped 7 bases and J dropped 1 base, with 14 bases sitting between them. Per the germline V gene, CDR1 is MNHNS and CDR2 is SASEGT. The CDR3 loop spans 14 amino acids.

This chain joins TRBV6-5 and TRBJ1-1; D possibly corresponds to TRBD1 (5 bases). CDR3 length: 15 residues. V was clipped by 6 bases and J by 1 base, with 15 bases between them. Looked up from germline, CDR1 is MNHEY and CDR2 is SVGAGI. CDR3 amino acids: CASRTRGWTNTEAFF. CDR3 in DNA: TGTGCCAGCAGGACCCGGGGCTGGACGAACACTGAAGCTTTCTTT.

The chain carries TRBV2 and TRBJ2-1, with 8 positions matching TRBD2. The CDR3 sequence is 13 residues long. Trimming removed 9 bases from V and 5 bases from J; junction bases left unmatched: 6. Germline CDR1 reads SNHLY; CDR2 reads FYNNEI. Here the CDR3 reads CASRTSHDNEQFF. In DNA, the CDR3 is TGTGCCAGTCGGACTAGCCATGACAATGAGCAGTTCTTC.